The sequence of this TCR beta chain was determined in a study of post-analysis software for immune sequencing data. Findings of the study overall: TRBV segments more frequent in patients than in controls numbered about 5 and included TRBV5-6, TRBV5-1 and TRBV20-1.

The sample holds a few counts of this clonotype. Antigen specificity is unknown. Built from TCR beta cDNA, the libraries had unique molecular identifiers in them. From the PCR reads, TCRdb called clonotypes with MiXCR, one entry per CDR3 protein. The sample lists some 500,000 distinct CDR3 sequences; approximately 45% were seen once. Between the trimmed V and J ends, which lost 7 bases and 4 bases, there was a span of 12 bases. CDR3 size: 13 residues. Germline CDR1 and CDR2: MNHEY and SVGAGI. V and J are TRBV6-5 and TRBJ2-3, with D possibly being TRBD2 (6 bases). Sequenced: blood. This TCR came from a girl aged 5 to 17 with multiple sclerosis. The DNA of the CDR3 is TGTGCCAGCACCGGGAGTTCGCCAGATACGCAGTATTTT. Amino acid sequence: CASTGSSPDTQYF.